This TCR beta chain is from a study of T cell repertoires in cytomegalovirus infection. Background on the study: Recently described HLA-C-restricted plus well-studied HLA-B-restricted CMV epitopes were used. CMV infection together with matching HLA type was indicated by public TCR beta signatures.

Study conclusions and caveats: Dominating the ex vivo response were HLA-C-restricted CMV-specific TCR beta clonotypes. Summed frequency of public TCR beta families distinguished CMV carriers with the relevant HLA.

This clonotype came up a few times. Its target is not known. TCRdb re-derived calls from the reads in MiXCR, one entry per CDR3 protein. The sample contains 550,000 to 850,000 distinct CDR3 sequences, about 30% of which appear only once. V was shortened by 8 bases and J by 3 bases, with 20 bases between the two germline ends. This CDR3 has 15 amino acids. Germline V lookup: CDR1 MNHEY, CDR2 SVGAGI. The source was cultured PBMCs, collected from culture after CMV antigen stimulation. The gene calls are TRBV6-5 and TRBJ2-7; the D gene is possibly TRBD2 (5 bases). This clonotype originated in a human donor in good health (CMV status not recorded). Some clones in this sample may be carry-over from other donors' samples. CDR3 in DNA: TGTGCCAGCTCAAGAGGACTCACCCCAGACTACGAGCAGTACTTC. This translates into CASSRGLTPDYEQYF.